The source of this T cell receptor beta chain is a study of CD8 T cells in ankylosing spondylitis. The CDR3 runs to 13 residues. Germline assignment: CDR1 LGHDT and CDR2 YNNKEL (reference sequence). Trimming removed 1 base at V and 3 bases at J, with 3 bases between. This clonotype was observed a few times. TCRdb fed the 5' RACE reads into MiXCR, producing one record per CDR3 protein. This sample has hundreds of thousands of distinct CDR3 sequences, with roughly 32% found just once. Sequencing used blood, either unsorted or a sorted T cell fraction (not recorded which). V gene TRBV3-1 combines with J gene TRBJ2-2; D unclear. The origin of this receptor is a male donor with ankylosing spondylitis or in good health (not recorded which). CDR3 sequence reads: CASSQGDTGELFF. In DNA, the CDR3 is TGTGCCAGCAGCCAAGGGGACACCGGGGAGCTGTTTTTT.